This T cell receptor (beta chain) was found in a study of blood T cell repertoires in COVID-19. Clones were sequenced by immunoSEQ multiplex PCR, and TCRdb holds only the in-frame ones, with some missing. The data contain 400,000 to 550,000 clones, nearly 90% of them singletons. V shed 6 bases and J 5 bases; nucleotides not matched to a gene: 14. CDR1 and CDR2 from the germline V gene are MNHEY and SMNVEV (reference sequence). The CDR3 runs to 16 residues. Sequenced: PBMCs or T cells enriched from blood (not recorded which). This sequence was found in a woman aged 18 to 35 with acute COVID-19. This sequence joins TRBV27 and TRBJ2-7; 9 bases are shared with TRBD1. CDR3 DNA sequence: TGTGCCAGCAGCCTAAACGCAGGGACAGGGCCCCACGAGCAGTACTTC. Translation: CASSLNAGTGPHEQYF.